This TCR beta chain was sequenced for a study of T-cell reconstitution after alpha-beta-depleted transplantation in children. Ten or more counts support this clonotype. Unique molecular identifiers were incorporated into the prepared TCRbeta library. TCRdb re-called the PCR reads through MiXCR, storing one row per CDR3 protein. The sample includes about 640,000 distinct CDR3 sequences, over 15% of them seen just once. The CDR3 is 14 residues long. Germline V gene sequence: CDR1 SGHNT, CDR2 YYREEE (reference sequence). The germline V and J ends were trimmed by 3 bases and 2 bases, with 12 bases remaining between them.

The rearrangement uses TRBV5-4 and TRBJ2-7, with D possibly TRBD1 on 6 matching bases. The TCR was taken from a human donor who donated a stem cell graft to a child with acute myeloid leukemia. Material: PBMCs from the stem cell graft donor, obtained from the stem cell graft. For the CDR3, the DNA is TGTGCCAGCAGCTCACAGGGCGCAGCCTACGAGCAGTACTTC. Amino acid sequence: CASSSQGAAYEQYF.